The T cell receptor beta chain under discussion was sequenced for a study of cytomegalovirus exposure and HLA in healthy donors. Produced via immunoSEQ multiplex PCR; TCRdb's table is partial and in-frame only. Altogether about 150,000 clones are present, 70% to 90% being singletons, with the ten largest covering around 2.1%. Concerning this clone: The antigen is not known.

The V end was cut by 2 bases, the J end by 8 bases, with 7 bases between. The CDR3 has 12 residues. CDR1 is SEHNR and CDR2 is FQNEAQ in the germline V gene (reference sequence). General study results and limits: According to the study, 160 or so TCR beta chains were cytomegalovirus-associated.

This clonotype was sampled from a human donor in good health. The V and J genes are TRBV7-9 and TRBJ1-3; no clear D. The specimen sequenced was PBMCs. The CDR3 DNA sequence: TGTGCCAGCAGCTTAAAGCGGGACACCATATATTTT. It translates to CASSLKRDTIYF. Filled out from reference TRBV7-9 and TRBJ1-3, the complete variable domain reads DTGVSQNPRHKITKRGQNVTFRCDPISEHNRLYWYRQTLGQGPEFLTYFQNEAQLEKSRLLSDRFSAERPKGSFSTLEIQRTEQGDSAMYLCASSLKRDTIYFGEGSWLTVV.